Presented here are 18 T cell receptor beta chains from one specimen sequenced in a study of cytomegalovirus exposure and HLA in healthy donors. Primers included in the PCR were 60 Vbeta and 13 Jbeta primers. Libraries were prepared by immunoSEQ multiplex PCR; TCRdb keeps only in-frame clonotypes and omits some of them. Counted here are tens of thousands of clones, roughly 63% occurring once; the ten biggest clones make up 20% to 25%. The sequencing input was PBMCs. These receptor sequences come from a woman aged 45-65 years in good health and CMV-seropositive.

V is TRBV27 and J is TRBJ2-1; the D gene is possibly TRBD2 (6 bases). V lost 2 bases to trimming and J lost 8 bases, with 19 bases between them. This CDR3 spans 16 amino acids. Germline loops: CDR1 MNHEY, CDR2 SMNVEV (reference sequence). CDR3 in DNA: TGTGCCAGCAGTTTAAATCCGGAGGGAACAAGGTATGAGCAGTTCTTC. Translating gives CASSLNPEGTRYEQFF.

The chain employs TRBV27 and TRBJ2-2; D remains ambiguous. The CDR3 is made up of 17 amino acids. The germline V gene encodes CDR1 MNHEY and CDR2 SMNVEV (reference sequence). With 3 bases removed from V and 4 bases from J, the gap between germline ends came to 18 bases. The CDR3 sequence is CASSLFSPVRLTGELFF. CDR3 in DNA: TGTGCCAGCAGTTTGTTCAGCCCCGTTCGACTCACCGGGGAGCTGTTTTTT.

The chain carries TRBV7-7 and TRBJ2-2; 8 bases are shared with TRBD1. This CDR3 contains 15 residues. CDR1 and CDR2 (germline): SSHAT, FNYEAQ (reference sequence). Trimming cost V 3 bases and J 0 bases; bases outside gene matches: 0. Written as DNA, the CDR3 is TGTGCCAGCAGCTTGGACAGGGCGAACACCGGGGAGCTGTTTTTT. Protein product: CASSLDRANTGELFF.

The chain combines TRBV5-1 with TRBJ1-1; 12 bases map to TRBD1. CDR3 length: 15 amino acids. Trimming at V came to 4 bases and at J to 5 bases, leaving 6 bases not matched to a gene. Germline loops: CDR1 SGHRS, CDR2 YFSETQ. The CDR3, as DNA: TGCGCCAGCAGCCAGGGACAGGGGGCGGGAACTGAAGCTTTCTTT. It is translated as CASSQGQGAGTEAFF.

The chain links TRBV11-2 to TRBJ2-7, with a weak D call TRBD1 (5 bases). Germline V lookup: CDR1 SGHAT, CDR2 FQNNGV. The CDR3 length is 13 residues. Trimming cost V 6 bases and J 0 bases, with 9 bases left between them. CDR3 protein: CASRPDSSYEQYF. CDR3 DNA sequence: TGTGCCAGCAGACCAGACAGCTCCTACGAGCAGTACTTC.

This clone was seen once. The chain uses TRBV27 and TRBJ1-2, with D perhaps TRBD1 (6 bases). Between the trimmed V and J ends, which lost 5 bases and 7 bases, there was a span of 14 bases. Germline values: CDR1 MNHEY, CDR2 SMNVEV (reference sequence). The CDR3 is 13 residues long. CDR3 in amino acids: CASSVQGAGGYTF. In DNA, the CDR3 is TGTGCCAGCAGTGTACAGGGCGCCGGTGGCTACACCTTC.

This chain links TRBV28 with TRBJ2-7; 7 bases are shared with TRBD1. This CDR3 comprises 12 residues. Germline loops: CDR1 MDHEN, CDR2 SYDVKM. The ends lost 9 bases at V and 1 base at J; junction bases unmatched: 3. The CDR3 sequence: CASGDRSYEQYF. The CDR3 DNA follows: TGTGCCAGTGGGGACAGATCCTACGAGCAGTACTTC.

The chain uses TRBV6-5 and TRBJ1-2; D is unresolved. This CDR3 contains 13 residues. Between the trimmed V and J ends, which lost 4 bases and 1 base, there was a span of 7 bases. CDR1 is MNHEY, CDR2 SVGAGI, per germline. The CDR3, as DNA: TGTGCCAGCAGTTTCGACAATAACTATGGCTACACCTTC. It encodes CASSFDNNYGYTF.

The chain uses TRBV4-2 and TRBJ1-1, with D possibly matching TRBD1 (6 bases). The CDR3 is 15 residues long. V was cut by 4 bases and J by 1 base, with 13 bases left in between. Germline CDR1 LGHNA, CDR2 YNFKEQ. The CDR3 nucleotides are TGTGCCAGCAGCCCGTGGGCAGGGGAGAACACTGAAGCTTTCTTT. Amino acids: CASSPWAGENTEAFF.

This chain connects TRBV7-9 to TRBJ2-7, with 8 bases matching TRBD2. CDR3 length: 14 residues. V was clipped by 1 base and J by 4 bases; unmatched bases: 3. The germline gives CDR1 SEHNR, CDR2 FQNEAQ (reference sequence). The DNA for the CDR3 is TGTGCCAGCAGCTTAGTTGAGCGGGGGTACGAGCAGTACTTC. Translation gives CASSLVERGYEQYF.

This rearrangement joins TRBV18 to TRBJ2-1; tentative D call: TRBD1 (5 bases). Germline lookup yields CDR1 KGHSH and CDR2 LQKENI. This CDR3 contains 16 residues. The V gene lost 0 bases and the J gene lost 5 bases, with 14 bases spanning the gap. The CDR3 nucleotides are TGTGCCAGCTCACCACCGACTCAGGGTGTCCACAATGAGCAGTTCTTC. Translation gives CASSPPTQGVHNEQFF.

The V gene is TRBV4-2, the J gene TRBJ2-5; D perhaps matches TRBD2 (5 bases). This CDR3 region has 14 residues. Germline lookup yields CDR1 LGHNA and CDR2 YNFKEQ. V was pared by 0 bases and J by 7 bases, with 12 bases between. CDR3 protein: CASSQDREWGTQYF. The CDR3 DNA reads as TGTGCCAGCAGCCAAGACCGGGAATGGGGGACCCAGTACTTC.

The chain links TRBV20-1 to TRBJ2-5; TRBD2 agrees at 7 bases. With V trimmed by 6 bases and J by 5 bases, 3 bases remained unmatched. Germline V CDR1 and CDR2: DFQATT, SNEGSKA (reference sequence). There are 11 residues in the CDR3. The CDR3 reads CSAMGGETQYF. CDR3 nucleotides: TGCAGTGCCATGGGAGGGGAGACCCAGTACTTC.

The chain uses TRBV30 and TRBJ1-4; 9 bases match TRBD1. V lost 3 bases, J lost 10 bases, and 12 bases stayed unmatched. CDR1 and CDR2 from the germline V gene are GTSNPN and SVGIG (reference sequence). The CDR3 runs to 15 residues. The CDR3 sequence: CAWRPGGQGSGKLFF. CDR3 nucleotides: TGTGCCTGGAGACCTGGAGGACAGGGGAGCGGAAAACTGTTTTTT.

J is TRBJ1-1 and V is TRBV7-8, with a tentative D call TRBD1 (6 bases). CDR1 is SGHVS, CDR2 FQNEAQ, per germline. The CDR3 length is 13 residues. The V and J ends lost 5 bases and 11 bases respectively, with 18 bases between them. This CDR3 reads CASSDDGGREAFF. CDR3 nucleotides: TGTGCCAGCAGCGATGATGGGGGGCGGGAGGCTTTCTTT.

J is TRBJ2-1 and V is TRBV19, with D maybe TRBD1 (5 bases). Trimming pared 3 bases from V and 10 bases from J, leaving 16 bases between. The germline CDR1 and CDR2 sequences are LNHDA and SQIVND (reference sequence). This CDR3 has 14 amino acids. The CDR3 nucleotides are TGTGCCAGTAGTATCATGTTGGGGCGGACAGAGCAGTTCTTC. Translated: CASSIMLGRTEQFF.

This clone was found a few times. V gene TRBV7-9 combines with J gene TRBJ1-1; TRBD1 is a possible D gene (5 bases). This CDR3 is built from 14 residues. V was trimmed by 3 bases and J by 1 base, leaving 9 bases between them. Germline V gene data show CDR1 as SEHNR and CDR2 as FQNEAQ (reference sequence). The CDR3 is CASSFETGNTEAFF. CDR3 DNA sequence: TGTGCCAGCAGCTTCGAAACAGGGAACACTGAAGCTTTCTTT.

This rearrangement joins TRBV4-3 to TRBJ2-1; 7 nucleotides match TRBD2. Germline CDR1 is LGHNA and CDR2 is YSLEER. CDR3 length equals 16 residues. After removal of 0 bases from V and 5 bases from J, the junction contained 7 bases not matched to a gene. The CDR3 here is CASSQDLGGAHNEQFF. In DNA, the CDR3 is TGCGCCAGCAGCCAAGATCTGGGAGGGGCGCACAATGAGCAGTTCTTC.